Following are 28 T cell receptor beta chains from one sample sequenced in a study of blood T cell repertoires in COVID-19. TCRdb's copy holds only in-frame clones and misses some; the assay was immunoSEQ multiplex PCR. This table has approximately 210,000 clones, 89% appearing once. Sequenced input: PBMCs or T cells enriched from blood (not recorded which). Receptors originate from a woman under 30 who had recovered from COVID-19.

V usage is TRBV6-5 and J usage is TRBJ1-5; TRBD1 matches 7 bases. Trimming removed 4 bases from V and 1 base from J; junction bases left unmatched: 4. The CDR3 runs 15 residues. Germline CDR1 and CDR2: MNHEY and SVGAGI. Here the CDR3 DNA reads TGTGCCAGCAGTTCAACAGGGGTGAGCAATCAGCCCCAGCATTTT. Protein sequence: CASSSTGVSNQPQHF.

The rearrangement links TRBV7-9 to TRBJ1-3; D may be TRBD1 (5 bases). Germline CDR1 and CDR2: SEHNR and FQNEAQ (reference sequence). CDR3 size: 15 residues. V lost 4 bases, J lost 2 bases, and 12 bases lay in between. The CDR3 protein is CASSSGGRPGNTIYF. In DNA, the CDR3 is TGTGCCAGCAGCTCCGGGGGACGACCTGGAAACACCATATATTTT.

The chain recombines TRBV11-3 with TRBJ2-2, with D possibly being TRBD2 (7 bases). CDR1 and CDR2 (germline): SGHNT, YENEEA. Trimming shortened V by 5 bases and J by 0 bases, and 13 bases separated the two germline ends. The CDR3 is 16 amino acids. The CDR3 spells CASSGGGGANTGELFF. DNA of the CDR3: TGTGCCAGCAGCGGGGGGGGCGGTGCGAACACCGGGGAGCTGTTTTTT.

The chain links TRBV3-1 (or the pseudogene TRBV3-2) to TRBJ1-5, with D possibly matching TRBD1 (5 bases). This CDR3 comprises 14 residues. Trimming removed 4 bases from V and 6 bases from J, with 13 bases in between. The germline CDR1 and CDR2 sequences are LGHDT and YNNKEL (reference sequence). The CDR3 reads CASSPERQFQPQHF. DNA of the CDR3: TGTGCCAGCAGCCCTGAAAGACAGTTTCAGCCCCAGCATTTT.

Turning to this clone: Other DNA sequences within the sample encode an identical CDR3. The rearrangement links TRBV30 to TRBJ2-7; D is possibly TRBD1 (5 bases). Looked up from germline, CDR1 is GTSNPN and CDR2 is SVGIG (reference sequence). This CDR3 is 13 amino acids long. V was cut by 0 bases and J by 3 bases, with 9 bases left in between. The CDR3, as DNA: TGTGCCTGGAGTGTTCGCCAGGGCTACGAGCAGTACTTC. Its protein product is CAWSVRQGYEQYF. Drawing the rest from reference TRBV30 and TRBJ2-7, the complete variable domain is SQTIHQWPATLVQPVGSPLSLECTVEGTSNPNLYWYRQAAGRGLQLLFYSVGIGQISSEVPQNLSASRPQDRQFILSSKKLLLSDSGFYLCAWSVRQGYEQYFGPGTRLTVT.

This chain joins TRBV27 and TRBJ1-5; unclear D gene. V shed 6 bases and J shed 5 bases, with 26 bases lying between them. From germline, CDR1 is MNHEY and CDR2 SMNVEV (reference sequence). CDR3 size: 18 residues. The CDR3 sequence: CASRPSPRLGQRDQPQHF. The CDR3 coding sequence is TGTGCCAGCAGACCCTCTCCCCGTTTGGGCCAGCGGGATCAGCCCCAGCATTTT.

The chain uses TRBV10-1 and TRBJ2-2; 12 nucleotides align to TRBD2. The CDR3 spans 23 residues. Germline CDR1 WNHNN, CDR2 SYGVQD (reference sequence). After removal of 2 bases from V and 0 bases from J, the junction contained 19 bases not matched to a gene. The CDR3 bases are TGCGCCAGCAGTGAGAGAGGATTAAATAAGAGACTAGCGGGGGAGTCGAACACCGGGGAGCTGTTTTTT. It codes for CASSERGLNKRLAGESNTGELFF.

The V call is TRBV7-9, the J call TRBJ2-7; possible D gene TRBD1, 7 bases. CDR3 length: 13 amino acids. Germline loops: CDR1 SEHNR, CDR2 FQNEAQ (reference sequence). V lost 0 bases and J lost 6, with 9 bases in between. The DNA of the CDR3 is TGTGCCAGCAGCTTAGCCCAGGGGGGCGAGCAGTACTTC. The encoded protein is CASSLAQGGEQYF.

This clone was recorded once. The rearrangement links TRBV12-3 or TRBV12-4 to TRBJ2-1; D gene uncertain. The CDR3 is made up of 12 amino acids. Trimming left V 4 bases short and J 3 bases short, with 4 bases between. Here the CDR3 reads CASSSNYNEQFF. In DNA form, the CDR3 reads TGTGCCAGCAGTTCAAACTACAATGAGCAGTTCTTC.

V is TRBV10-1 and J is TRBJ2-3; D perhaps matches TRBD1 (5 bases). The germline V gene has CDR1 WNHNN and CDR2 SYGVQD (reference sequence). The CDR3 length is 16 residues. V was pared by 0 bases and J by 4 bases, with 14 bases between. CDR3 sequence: CASSESAAGMADTQYF. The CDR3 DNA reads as TGCGCCAGCAGTGAGTCTGCGGCAGGGATGGCAGATACGCAGTATTTT.

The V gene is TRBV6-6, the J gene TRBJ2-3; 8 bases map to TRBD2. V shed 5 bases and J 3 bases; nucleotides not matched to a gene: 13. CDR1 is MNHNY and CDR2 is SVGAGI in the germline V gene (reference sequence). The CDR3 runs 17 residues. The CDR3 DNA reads TGTGCCAGCAGTCCCGGAGGGGCGGGGGGTGGAACAGATACGCAGTATTTT. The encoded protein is CASSPGGAGGGTDTQYF.

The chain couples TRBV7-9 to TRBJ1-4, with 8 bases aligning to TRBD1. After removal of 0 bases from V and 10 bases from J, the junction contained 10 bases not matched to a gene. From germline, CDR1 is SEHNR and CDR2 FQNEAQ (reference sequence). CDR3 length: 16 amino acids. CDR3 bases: TGTGCCAGCAGCTTAGCTGTTGGACAGGGAGTGGGAAAACTGTTTTTT. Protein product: CASSLAVGQGVGKLFF.

The CDR3 here is CASKEAGQGRTEAFF. The CDR3 DNA is TGTGCCAGCAAGGAGGCGGGACAGGGCAGAACTGAAGCTTTCTTT. The chain has TRBV9 and TRBJ1-1; 9 bases fit TRBD1. CDR1 is SGDLS and CDR2 is YYNGEE in the germline V gene. With V trimmed by 6 bases and J by 5 bases, 11 bases remained unmatched. The length of the CDR3 is 15 residues.

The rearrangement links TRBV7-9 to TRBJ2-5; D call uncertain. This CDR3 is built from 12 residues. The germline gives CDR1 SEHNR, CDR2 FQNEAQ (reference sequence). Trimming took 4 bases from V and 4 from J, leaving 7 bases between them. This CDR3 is CASSSPGETQYF. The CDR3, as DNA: TGTGCCAGCAGCTCCCCGGGAGAGACCCAGTACTTC. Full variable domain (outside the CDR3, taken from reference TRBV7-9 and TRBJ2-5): DTGVSQNPRHKITKRGQNVTFRCDPISEHNRLYWYRQTLGQGPEFLTYFQNEAQLEKSRLLSDRFSAERPKGSFSTLEIQRTEQGDSAMYLCASSSPGETQYFGPGTRLLVL.

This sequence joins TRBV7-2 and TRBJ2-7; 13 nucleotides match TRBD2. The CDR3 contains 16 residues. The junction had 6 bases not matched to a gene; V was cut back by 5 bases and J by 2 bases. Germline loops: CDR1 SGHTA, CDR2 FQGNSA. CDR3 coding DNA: TGTGCCAGCAGCACCCAGGGGACTAGCGGGGCCTACGAGCAGTACTTC. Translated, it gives CASSTQGTSGAYEQYF. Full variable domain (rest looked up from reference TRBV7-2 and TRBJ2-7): GAGVSQSPSNKVTEKGKDVELRCDPISGHTALYWYRQSLGQGLEFLIYFQGNSAPDKSGLPSDRFSAERTGGSVSTLTIQRTQQEDSAVYLCASSTQGTSGAYEQYFGPGTRLTVT.

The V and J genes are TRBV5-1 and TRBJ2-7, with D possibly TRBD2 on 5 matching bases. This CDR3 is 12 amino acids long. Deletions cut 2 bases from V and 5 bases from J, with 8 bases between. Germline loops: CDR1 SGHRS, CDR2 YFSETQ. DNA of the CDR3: TGCGCCAGCAGCTTACCTAGCAACGAGCAGTACTTC. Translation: CASSLPSNEQYF.

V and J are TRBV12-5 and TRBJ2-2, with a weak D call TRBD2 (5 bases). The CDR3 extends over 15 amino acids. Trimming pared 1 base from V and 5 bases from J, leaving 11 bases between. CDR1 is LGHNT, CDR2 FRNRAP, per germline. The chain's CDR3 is CASGLAGTETGELFF. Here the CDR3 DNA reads TGTGCTAGTGGTTTGGCGGGAACCGAGACCGGGGAGCTGTTTTTT.

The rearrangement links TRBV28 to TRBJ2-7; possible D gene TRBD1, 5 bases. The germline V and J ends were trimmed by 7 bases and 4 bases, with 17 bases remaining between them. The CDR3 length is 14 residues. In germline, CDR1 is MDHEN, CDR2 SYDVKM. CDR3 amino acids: CASTQDKGFYEQYF. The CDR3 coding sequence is TGTGCCAGCACCCAGGATAAGGGGTTTTACGAGCAGTACTTC.

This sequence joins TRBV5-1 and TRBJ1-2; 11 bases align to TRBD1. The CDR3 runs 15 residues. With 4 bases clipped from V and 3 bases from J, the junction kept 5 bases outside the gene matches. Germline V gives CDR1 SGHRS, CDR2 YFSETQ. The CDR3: CASSTDRGLDYGYTF. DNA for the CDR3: TGCGCCAGCAGCACGGACAGGGGGCTAGACTATGGCTACACCTTC.

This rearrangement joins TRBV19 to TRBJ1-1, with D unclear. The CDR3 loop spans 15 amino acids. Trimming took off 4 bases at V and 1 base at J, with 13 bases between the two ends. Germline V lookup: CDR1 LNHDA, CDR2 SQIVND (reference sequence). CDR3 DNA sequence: TGTGCCAGTAGTAGATCTTTTCTCGGGAACACTGAAGCTTTCTTT. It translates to CASSRSFLGNTEAFF. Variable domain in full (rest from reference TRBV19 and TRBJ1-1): DGGITQSPKYLFRKEGQNVTLSCEQNLNHDAMYWYRQDPGQGLRLIYYSQIVNDFQKGDIAEGYSVSREKKESFPLTVTSAQKNPTAFYLCASSRSFLGNTEAFFGQGTRLTVV.

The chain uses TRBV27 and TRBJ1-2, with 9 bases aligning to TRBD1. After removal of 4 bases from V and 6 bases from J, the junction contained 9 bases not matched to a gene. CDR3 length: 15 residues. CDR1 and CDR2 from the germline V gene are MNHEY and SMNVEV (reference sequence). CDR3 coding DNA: TGTGCCAGCAGTTCCCACAGGGGGCCTGGGGATGGCTACACCTTC. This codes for CASSSHRGPGDGYTF.

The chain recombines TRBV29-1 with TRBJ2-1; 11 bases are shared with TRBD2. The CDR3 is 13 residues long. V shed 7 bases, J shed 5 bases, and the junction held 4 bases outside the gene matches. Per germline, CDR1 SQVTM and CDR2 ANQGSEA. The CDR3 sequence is CSGASGGNNEQFF. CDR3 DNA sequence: TGCAGCGGGGCTAGCGGGGGGAACAATGAGCAGTTCTTC.

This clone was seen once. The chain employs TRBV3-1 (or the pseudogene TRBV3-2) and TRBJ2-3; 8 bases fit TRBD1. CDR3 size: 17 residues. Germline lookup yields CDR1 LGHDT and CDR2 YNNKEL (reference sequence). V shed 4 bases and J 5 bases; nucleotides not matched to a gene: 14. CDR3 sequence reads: CASSPHPYRGVIDTQYF. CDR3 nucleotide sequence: TGTGCCAGCAGCCCCCATCCTTACAGGGGGGTGATAGATACGCAGTATTTT.

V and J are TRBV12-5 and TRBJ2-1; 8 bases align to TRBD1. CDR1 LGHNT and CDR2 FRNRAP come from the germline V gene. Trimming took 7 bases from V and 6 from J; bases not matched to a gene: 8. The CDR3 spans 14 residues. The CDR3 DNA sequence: TGTGCTAGTGCCCCCTTTGGGACAGGCAATGAGCAGTTCTTC. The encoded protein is CASAPFGTGNEQFF.

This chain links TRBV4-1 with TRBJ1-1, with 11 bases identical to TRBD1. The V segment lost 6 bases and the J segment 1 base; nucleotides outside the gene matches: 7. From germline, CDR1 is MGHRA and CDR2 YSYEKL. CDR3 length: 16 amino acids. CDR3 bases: TGCGCCAGCAGACTACGGGACAGGGGGACGAACACTGAAGCTTTCTTT. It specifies CASRLRDRGTNTEAFF.

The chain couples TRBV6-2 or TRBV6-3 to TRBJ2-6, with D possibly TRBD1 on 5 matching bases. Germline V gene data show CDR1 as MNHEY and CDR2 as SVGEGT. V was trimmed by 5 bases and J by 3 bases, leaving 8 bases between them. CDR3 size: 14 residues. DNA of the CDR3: TGTGCCAGCAGTAGGGGCGGTGGGGCCAACGTCCTGACTTTC. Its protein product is CASSRGGGANVLTF.

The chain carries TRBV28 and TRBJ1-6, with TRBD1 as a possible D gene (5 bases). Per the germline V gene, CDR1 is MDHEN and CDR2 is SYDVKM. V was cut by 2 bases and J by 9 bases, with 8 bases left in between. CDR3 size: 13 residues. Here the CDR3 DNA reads TGTGCCAGCAGTTTAGACAGTAGTTCACCCCTCCACTTT. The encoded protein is CASSLDSSSPLHF.

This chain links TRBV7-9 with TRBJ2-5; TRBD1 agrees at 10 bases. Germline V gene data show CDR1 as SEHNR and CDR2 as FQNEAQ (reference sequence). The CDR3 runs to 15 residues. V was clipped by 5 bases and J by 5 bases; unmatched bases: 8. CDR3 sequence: CASSPPGQGLETQYF. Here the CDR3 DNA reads TGTGCCAGCAGCCCCCCGGGACAGGGGTTGGAGACCCAGTACTTC.